This T cell receptor beta chain was recovered during a study of OX40 agonist ivuxolimab in advanced cancers. Broadly, across the study: Ivuxolimab was a fully human IgG2 agonistic monoclonal antibody targeting the costimulatory receptor OX40 (CD134). The paper covers the monotherapy dose-escalation part of the phase I ivuxolimab trial, which included N of about 51 patients. Among the approximately 50 dose-escalation patients, about 20 had hepatocellular carcinoma, approximately 15 melanoma, 9 renal cell carcinoma and 9 head and neck cancer. Intravenous ivuxolimab was administered to patients every 2 weeks at six dose levels: 0.01, 0.1, 0.3, 1.5, 3 and 10 mg/kg. The purpose of peripheral TCRbeta sequencing was to test whether ivuxolimab changed TCR sequence diversity and led to clonal T-cell expansion. Patients were allowed to have had prior anti-PD-1, anti-PD-L1 or anti-CTLA-4 therapy, and 40% to 45% of the dose-escalation patients had been treated with checkpoint inhibitors. A male proportion of 82.7% and a mean age of approximately 60 years, ranging from 23 to 79, were recorded for the dose-escalation cohort. Partial responses occurred in three dose-escalation patients: two with cutaneous melanoma and one with hepatocellular carcinoma. The investigation overall reported the following: The antigen specificity of the clonally expanded peripheral T cells was not determined. At doses of 0.1 to 3.0 mg/kg, clonal expansion of both CD4+ and CD8+ T cells in blood was seen between baseline and week 6. After ivuxolimab, more expanded clones were found on average in CD8+ T cells than in CD4+ T cells. In the 0.1-3.0 mg/kg groups, partial responders were among the patients with the lowest normalized peripheral clonal expansion, particularly in CD8+ T cells. Low levels of normalized T-cell clonal expansion were also seen in some patients who did not respond.

In the case of this clone: Its antigen remains undetermined. One base away there is no much larger clone; base qualities are not given.

Reading the germline V gene gives CDR1 SQVTM and CDR2 ANQGSEA. There are 10 amino acids in the CDR3, from cysteine to phenylalanine inclusive. The CDR3 DNA has 30 bases and is translated from base 1. The junction carries 4 bases between V and J, which are trimmed by 7 bases and 2 bases respectively. Genomic DNA was extracted from sorted cells for sequencing of the TCRbeta CDR3 region. The immunoSEQ Assay was used to sequence the TCRbeta CDR3 regions. TCRdb obtained this table from immuneACCESS and retained in-frame rearrangements with V and J assigned. These tables miss some clones; where compared with another copy, unresolved V genes account for less than half of the shortfall, and the remainder is unexplained. The sample table records 58,000 or so clones; about 80% of these occur just once. The biggest ten clones account for 0.7% of the sample. Patients with a history of autoimmune disease or receiving systemic immunosuppression were excluded from the trial. In every dose cohort, peripheral blood was drawn for TCR sequencing at baseline, cycle 4 day 1, and cycle 7 day 1. Samples were obtained from an open-label, multicenter, first-in-human phase I dose-escalation trial of ivuxolimab. The trial enrolled adults with locally advanced or metastatic head and neck squamous cell, hepatocellular, melanoma or renal cell carcinoma. CD4+ and CD8+ T cells were sorted separately from peripheral blood before TCR sequencing.

This TCR derives from an adult with an advanced solid tumor such as melanoma, head and neck, liver or kidney cancer. This specimen was CD4+ or CD8+ T cells sorted from blood, taken in a trial of the OX40 agonist ivuxolimab. This sequence uses TRBV29-1 and TRBJ2-3; no D gene call is confident. The CDR3: CSALTDTQYF. The nucleotide sequence is given as TGCAGCGCTCTCACAGATACGCAGTATTTT.